Presented here are 20 T cell receptor beta chains from one specimen sequenced in a study of shared clonotypes between healthy human individuals. TCRdb's table, derived via immunoSEQ multiplex PCR, lists solely in-frame clones and lacks some. The sample includes more than 2 million clones, 95% seen only once; the top ten take 0.1% to 0.15%. Sequencing was performed on naive CD4+ T cells sorted from blood. The subset is: CD45RA+ positively selected. The receptors shown here come from a man between 18 and 29 years old in good health.

As concerns this clone: Possible read error: a much larger clone is one base away. V usage is TRBV28 and J usage is TRBJ1-2, with D perhaps TRBD1 (5 bases). Germline V gene sequence: CDR1 MDHEN, CDR2 SYDVKM. This CDR3 comprises 11 residues. V lost 6 bases, J lost 8 bases, and 10 bases lay in between. The CDR3 DNA reads as TGTGCCAGCAGCCCCGACAGCGGCTACACCTTC. Translated: CASSPDSGYTF.

V usage is TRBV6-1 and J usage is TRBJ2-7; the D call may be TRBD1 or TRBD2 (5 bases each). Germline CDR1 MNHNS, CDR2 SASEGT. With 5 bases removed from V and 2 bases from J, the gap between germline ends came to 16 bases. This CDR3 spans 15 amino acids. The CDR3 spells CASSRDGTSPYEQYF. CDR3 coding DNA: TGTGCCAGCAGTCGGGACGGTACCAGCCCCTACGAGCAGTACTTC.

Of note for this clone: A much larger clone differs from this one at a single base, so this may be a read error. This sample includes further DNA sequences coding for the same CDR3. This rearrangement joins TRBV11-2 to TRBJ2-7; 10 positions match TRBD1. This CDR3 is built from 14 residues. The germline V gene has CDR1 SGHAT and CDR2 FQNNGV. J was trimmed by 2 bases and V by 6 bases; bases with no gene match: 4. As DNA, the CDR3 is TGTGCCAGCAGTCCCGGGACAGGGGCCTACGAGCAGTACTTC. The encoded protein is CASSPGTGAYEQYF.

Only a few counts were recorded for this clone. This chain links TRBV30 with TRBJ2-2, with 10 bases lining up with TRBD1. Trimming at V came to 3 bases and at J to 6 bases, leaving 10 bases not matched to a gene. CDR3 length: 16 residues. The germline V gene encodes CDR1 GTSNPN and CDR2 SVGIG (reference sequence). CDR3 loop: CAWRTWDRGNSGELFF. In nucleotides, the CDR3 is TGTGCCTGGAGGACCTGGGACAGGGGTAACTCCGGGGAGCTGTTTTTT.

V is TRBV6-5 and J is TRBJ2-2; D possibly corresponds to TRBD2 (6 bases). The length of the CDR3 is 13 residues. V dropped 6 bases and J dropped 9 bases, with 14 bases sitting between them. The germline gives CDR1 MNHEY, CDR2 SVGAGI. CDR3 in amino acids: CASRARLGRELFF. The CDR3 coding sequence is TGTGCCAGCAGGGCCCGACTAGGCCGGGAGCTGTTTTTT.

This chain uses TRBV11-3 with TRBJ2-7; D uncertain. The germline CDR1 and CDR2 sequences are SGHNT and YENEEA. The CDR3 consists of 16 residues. V was clipped by 3 bases and J by 3 bases, with 18 bases between them. The CDR3 protein is CASSFVAGLDLYEQYF. The CDR3 DNA is TGTGCCAGCAGCTTTGTTGCAGGCCTTGACCTCTACGAGCAGTACTTC.

The genes are TRBV6-6 and TRBJ1-2; no clear D. There are 14 residues in the CDR3. The V end lost 3 bases, the J end lost 4 bases, and 12 bases lay between the germline ends. The germline gives CDR1 MNHNY, CDR2 SVGAGI (reference sequence). The CDR3 loop is CASSYYDTSYGYTF. In DNA, the CDR3 is TGTGCCAGCAGTTATTACGACACTTCCTATGGCTACACCTTC.

This clone has only a few counts. This chain joins TRBV20-1 and TRBJ1-5; D not certain. Deletions cut 5 bases from V and 9 bases from J, with 11 bases between. CDR3 length equals 11 residues. Germline lookup yields CDR1 DFQATT and CDR2 SNEGSKA (reference sequence). For the CDR3, the DNA is TGCAGTGCTGGACCTGGCGCGCCCCAGCATTTT. It yields the protein CSAGPGAPQHF.

This sequence joins TRBV30 and TRBJ2-6; D call uncertain. Germline CDR1 is GTSNPN and CDR2 is SVGIG (reference sequence). Trimming shortened V by 5 bases and J by 5 bases, and 4 bases separated the two germline ends. The CDR3 spans 11 residues. The CDR3 sequence: CAWQRANVLTF. In nucleotides, the CDR3 is TGTGCCTGGCAGAGGGCCAACGTCCTGACTTTC.

The CDR3 spells CASSLSGGVYGYTF. The CDR3 bases are TGTGCCAGCAGTTTATCCGGCGGAGTCTATGGCTACACCTTC. The chain uses TRBV28 and TRBJ1-2, with D hard to call. There are 14 residues in the CDR3. Trimming took 1 base from V and 4 from J, leaving 10 bases between them. The germline V gene encodes CDR1 MDHEN and CDR2 SYDVKM.

The rearrangement uses TRBV6-5 and TRBJ2-3, with 9 nucleotides matching TRBD2. Germline lookup yields CDR1 MNHEY and CDR2 SVGAGI. This CDR3 has 15 amino acids. V lost 8 bases to trimming and J lost 4 bases; unmatched junction nucleotides: 10. CDR3 sequence reads: CASQHQGGRADTQYF. The CDR3 region has the DNA TGTGCCAGCCAACACCAAGGCGGGAGGGCAGATACGCAGTATTTT.

Comment on this clone: This sequence may be a read error, since a much larger clone differs from it by one base. Other DNA sequences from this sample encode an identical CDR3 as well. The chain's CDR3 is CAISAGTEAFF. The CDR3 region has the DNA TGTGCCATCAGTGCCGGCACTGAAGCTTTCTTT. The rearrangement links TRBV10-3 to TRBJ1-1; D is uncertain. The CDR3 has 11 amino acids. Trimming removed 4 bases at V and 4 bases at J, with 4 bases between. Germline CDR1 and CDR2: ENHRY and SYGVKD.

The chain uses TRBV7-9 and TRBJ1-5; the match to TRBD1 covers 7 bases. The germline CDR1 and CDR2 sequences are SEHNR and FQNEAQ (reference sequence). The CDR3 is made up of 14 amino acids. V dropped 3 bases and J dropped 7; count of bases not matched to a gene: 6. The CDR3, as DNA: TGTGCCAGCAGCTTTACAGGGGTGAACCAGCCCCAGCATTTT. Translation gives CASSFTGVNQPQHF.

The rearrangement uses TRBV7-9 and TRBJ1-2; D call uncertain. The CDR3 consists of 12 residues. Looked up from germline, CDR1 is SEHNR and CDR2 is FQNEAQ (reference sequence). V lost 5 bases, J lost 8 bases, and 12 bases lay in between. CDR3 bases: TGTGCCAGCAGCCCAACATTGGGCGGCTACACCTTC. The encoded protein is CASSPTLGGYTF.

This chain joins TRBV19 and TRBJ1-4; D is perhaps TRBD1 (6 bases). The V end lost 9 bases, the J end lost 7 bases, and 15 bases lay between the germline ends. Germline V gene data show CDR1 as LNHDA and CDR2 as SQIVND (reference sequence). The CDR3 is 13 residues long. DNA for the CDR3: TGTGCCAGCACAGGGCTGCGAGGTGAAAAACTGTTTTTT. Amino acids: CASTGLRGEKLFF.

The V call is TRBV2, the J call TRBJ2-1, with 12 bases that match TRBD2. The CDR3 runs to 15 residues. The ends lost 7 bases at V and 5 bases at J; junction bases unmatched: 6. The germline V gene has CDR1 SNHLY and CDR2 FYNNEI. The DNA for the CDR3 is TGTGCCAGCAACGGACTAGCGGGGAGTGACAATGAGCAGTTCTTC. It specifies CASNGLAGSDNEQFF.

This rearrangement joins TRBV9 to TRBJ1-3; D perhaps matches TRBD1 (5 bases). V was cut by 5 bases and J by 0 bases, with 12 bases left in between. There are 15 residues in the CDR3. Germline V gene data show CDR1 as SGDLS and CDR2 as YYNGEE. CDR3 in DNA: TGTGCCAGCAGTGCTGGGACGGCCTCTGGAAACACCATATATTTT. It is translated as CASSAGTASGNTIYF.

The chain links TRBV9 to TRBJ2-7, with D perhaps matching TRBD2 (6 bases). This CDR3 is built from 15 residues. CDR1 and CDR2 (germline): SGDLS, YYNGEE. V lost 1 base and J 0 bases, leaving 11 bases between the germline ends. CDR3 sequence reads: CASSVQAGSSYEQYF. For the CDR3, the DNA is TGTGCCAGCAGCGTACAGGCGGGGAGCTCCTACGAGCAGTACTTC.

The count of this clone is one. The chain carries TRBV28 and TRBJ2-3; 9 bases fit TRBD2. The CDR3 sequence is 10 residues long. From germline, CDR1 is MDHEN and CDR2 SYDVKM. Losses at the gene ends were 6 bases for V and 15 bases for J; bases not matched to a gene: 4. The DNA for the CDR3 is TGTGCCAGCAGGGGGACTAGCTATTATTTT. Its protein product is CASRGTSYYF.

V is TRBV5-1 and J is TRBJ2-1; D gene ambiguous. CDR1 SGHRS and CDR2 YFSETQ come from the germline V gene. This CDR3 region has 14 residues. Trimming removed 2 bases at V and 6 bases at J, with 12 bases between. Here the CDR3 reads CASSLVPGTNEQFF. The CDR3 DNA reads as TGCGCCAGCAGCTTAGTCCCCGGAACCAATGAGCAGTTCTTC.